These T cell receptor beta chains were read from a single sample in a study of blood T cell repertoires in COVID-19. Assay: immunoSEQ multiplex PCR; the TCRdb copy retains only in-frame clones and omits some. Among roughly 250,000 clones listed, just under 85% were seen once. Material for sequencing was peripheral blood. The source of these receptors is an elderly woman with acute or convalescent COVID-19. Each CDR3 is given with its conserved first and last residue. D genes are given only for firm matches. Clone size is given for some rows only: seen once, a few or many times, or a class if the clone is expanded.

j_call	d_call	clone_size	cdr3_length	v_call	cdr3_nt	cdr3_aa
TRBJ1-5	TRBD1	-	17	TRBV11-3	TGTGCCAGCAAATTCCCATTAGGGGCAGGGGGTGGTCAGCCCCAGCATTTT	CASKFPLGAGGGQPQHF
TRBJ1-2	-	-	14	TRBV7-3	TGTGCCAGCAGCTTAACTGGTGGGCGCGATGGCTACACCTTC	CASSLTGGRDGYTF
TRBJ1-2	TRBD1	-	16	TRBV6-5	TGTGCCAGCAGTTACTCTCAGACAGGGACTAACTATGGCTACACCTTC	CASSYSQTGTNYGYTF
TRBJ1-6	TRBD1	-	15	TRBV18	TGTGCCAGCTCACCGGGACAGGGATTTAATTCACCCCTCCACTTT	CASSPGQGFNSPLHF
TRBJ1-5	-	few	15	TRBV6-5	TGTGCCAGCAAGGTCCCGGACAGCTCCAATCAGCCCCAGCATTTT	CASKVPDSSNQPQHF
TRBJ1-6	TRBD1	-	14	TRBV5-6	TGTGCCAGCAGCTTGCGGGACAGAAATTCACCCCTCCACTTT	CASSLRDRNSPLHF
TRBJ2-1	TRBD1	-	14	TRBV7-3	TGTGCCAGCAGCCTACTAACAGGGGAGAATGAGCAGTTCTTC	CASSLLTGENEQFF
TRBJ2-1	-	-	11	TRBV3-1/TRBV3-2	TGTGCCAGCACCGGGGGAATAGGGCAGTTCTTC	CASTGGIGQFF
TRBJ1-6	-	-	14	TRBV19	TGTGCCAGTAGGGGTCCTGGGCGTAATTCACCCCTCCACTTT	CASRGPGRNSPLHF
TRBJ1-2	-	once	12	TRBV6-2/TRBV6-3	TGTGCCAGCAGTCAAGAAAAGACAGCCTACACCTTC	CASSQEKTAYTF
TRBJ2-7	-	-	13	TRBV5-4	TGTGCCAGCAGCTTGGACGGGTTCGGCGAGCAGTACTTC	CASSLDGFGEQYF
TRBJ1-2	-	-	13	TRBV6-5	TGTGCCAGCAGACCGACAGGAAACTATGGCTACACCTTC	CASRPTGNYGYTF
TRBJ1-2	-	-	14	TRBV11-1	TGTGCCAGCAGCTTAGATGCAGGTGACTATGGCTACACCTTC	CASSLDAGDYGYTF
TRBJ1-2	-	-	13	TRBV2	TGTGCCAGCAGGCGGGAACTTAACTATGGCTACACCTTC	CASRRELNYGYTF
TRBJ2-1	TRBD2	-	16	TRBV19	TGTGCCAGTAGTACAGGGACTAGCGAGTCGTACAATGAGCAGTTCTTC	CASSTGTSESYNEQFF
TRBJ1-5	TRBD1	-	13	TRBV18	TGTGCCAGCTCACAGACAGGGAATCAGCCCCAGCATTTT	CASSQTGNQPQHF
TRBJ2-7	TRBD2	-	16	TRBV7-2	TGTGCCAGCAGCTCCCACTCTAGCGGGACCTTTGGCGAGCAGTACTTC	CASSSHSSGTFGEQYF
TRBJ1-1	TRBD1	few	15	TRBV19	TGTGCCAGTAGTACCCGGGGGACAGGGGGAACTGAAGCTTTCTTT	CASSTRGTGGTEAFF
TRBJ1-1	-	-	13	TRBV20-1	TGCAGTGCTAGTCACAGGGTGAACACTGAAGCTTTCTTT	CSASHRVNTEAFF
TRBJ1-5	-	few	13	TRBV12-3/TRBV12-4	TGTGCCAGCAGCAGACGGACTAATCAGCCCCAGCATTTT	CASSRRTNQPQHF
TRBJ2-2	-	-	17	TRBV5-1	TGCGCCACCAAAGAAGACCCTGGTGGAGGTGACACCGGGGAGCTGTTTTTT	CATKEDPGGGDTGELFF
TRBJ2-3	TRBD1	-	16	TRBV6-2/TRBV6-3	TGTGCCAGCAGTTATTCCGAGACAGGGGGAGCAGATACGCAGTATTTT	CASSYSETGGADTQYF
TRBJ1-4	TRBD1	-	19	TRBV4-3	TGCGCCAGCAGCCAAGGGGTGGCAGGGGGAAGAGCAACTAATGAAAAACTGTTTTTT	CASSQGVAGGRATNEKLFF
TRBJ1-2	-	-	15	TRBV3-1/TRBV3-2	TGTGCCAGCAGCCAAACAGGGCGCCTCCTCCATGGCTACACCTTC	CASSQTGRLLHGYTF
TRBJ2-1	-	-	12	TRBV12-3/TRBV12-4	TGTGCCAGCAGTCAACGATACAATGAGCGGTTCTTC	CASSQRYNERFF